Presented here are 13 T cell receptor beta chains from one specimen sequenced in a study of shared clonotypes between healthy human individuals. TCRdb's table, derived via immunoSEQ multiplex PCR, lists solely in-frame clones and lacks some. The table has more than 2,000,000 clones, more than 80% seen once. Sequenced input: naive CD4+ T cells from PBMCs. Stated subset: CD45RA+ positively selected. The receptors were gathered from a man between 18 and 29 years old in good health. Some clones in this sample may be carry-over from other donors' samples.

The gene calls are TRBV28 and TRBJ2-7; TRBD1 agrees at 7 bases. V shed 6 bases and J 6 bases; nucleotides not matched to a gene: 5. The CDR3 sequence is 12 residues long. The germline CDR1 and CDR2 sequences are MDHEN and SYDVKM. The CDR3 sequence: CASRVRQGEQYF. The CDR3 DNA sequence: TGTGCCAGCAGAGTCCGACAGGGCGAGCAGTACTTC.

This clone appeared a single time. The V call is TRBV7-2, the J call TRBJ2-1; D uncertain. V shed 5 bases and J shed 4 bases, with 9 bases lying between them. The germline CDR1 and CDR2 sequences are SGHTA and FQGNSA. The CDR3 contains 13 residues. The CDR3 spells CASSLVAYNEQFF. In DNA, the CDR3 is TGTGCCAGCAGCCTTGTCGCGTACAATGAGCAGTTCTTC.

This rearrangement joins TRBV2 to TRBJ2-5; TRBD2 is a possible D gene (5 bases). Between the trimmed V and J ends, which lost 0 bases and 9 bases, there was a span of 8 bases. The CDR3 consists of 12 residues. CDR1 SNHLY and CDR2 FYNNEI come from the germline V gene. The CDR3 bases are TGTGCCAGCAGTGAAGCCATCGGGGCCCAGTACTTC. Translating gives CASSEAIGAQYF.

The chain couples TRBV10-1 to TRBJ2-3; D might be TRBD2 (5 bases). The CDR3 has 13 amino acids. V lost 5 bases and J lost 6, with 12 bases in between. Looked up from germline, CDR1 is WNHNN and CDR2 is SYGVQD (reference sequence). CDR3 loop: CASSPLPGDTQYF. As DNA, the CDR3 is TGCGCCAGCAGTCCCCTACCGGGGGATACGCAGTATTTT.

The chain recombines TRBV5-1 with TRBJ2-5, with 10 bases matching TRBD2. The CDR3 loop spans 17 amino acids. Germline CDR1 is SGHRS and CDR2 is YFSETQ. V lost 4 bases and J lost 0; bases outside the gene matches: 9. This chain's CDR3 is CASSPWGSGRNQETQYF. In nucleotides, the CDR3 is TGCGCCAGCAGCCCGTGGGGTAGCGGGAGGAACCAAGAGACCCAGTACTTC.

The chain joins TRBV5-1 to TRBJ2-7; D tentatively fits TRBD1 or TRBD2 (5 bases each). Germline CDR1 is SGHRS and CDR2 is YFSETQ. Trimming removed 3 bases at V and 6 bases at J, with 16 bases between. The CDR3 has 14 amino acids. The CDR3 is CASSSPGTPGEQYF. As DNA, the CDR3 is TGCGCCAGCAGCTCCCCAGGGACCCCTGGCGAGCAGTACTTC.

The chain carries TRBV5-4 and TRBJ2-3, with D maybe TRBD1 (5 bases). In germline, CDR1 is SGHNT, CDR2 YYREEE (reference sequence). The CDR3 runs 14 residues. Trimming pared 2 bases from V and 6 bases from J, leaving 13 bases between. The CDR3 reads CASSFPLRGDTQYF. The CDR3 DNA reads as TGTGCCAGCAGCTTCCCCCTAAGGGGCGATACGCAGTATTTT.

The chain employs TRBV28 and TRBJ2-1; D may be TRBD2 (6 bases). The germline V and J ends were trimmed by 2 bases and 4 bases, with 12 bases remaining between them. The V gene's germline CDR1 is MDHEN and CDR2 SYDVKM. The CDR3 spans 15 residues. CDR3 residues: CASSLTSPIYNEQFF. The CDR3 DNA follows: TGTGCCAGCAGTTTAACTAGCCCCATTTACAATGAGCAGTTCTTC.

In DNA, the CDR3 is TGTGCCAGTATAAAGGGACAGCAAAACACTGAAGCTTTCTTT. This translates into CASIKGQQNTEAFF. The chain joins TRBV19 to TRBJ1-1; 7 bases map to TRBD1. Germline V gene data show CDR1 as LNHDA and CDR2 as SQIVND (reference sequence). This CDR3 region has 14 residues. Trimming removed 7 bases from V and 2 bases from J; junction bases left unmatched: 7.

This clone is a singleton in its sample. The chain is built from TRBV18 and TRBJ1-1; unclear D gene. In germline, CDR1 is KGHSH, CDR2 LQKENI. V shed 3 bases and J shed 1 base, with 12 bases lying between them. This CDR3 region has 15 residues. CDR3 sequence (DNA): TGTGCCAGCTCACCCGGACGGACTGAGAACACTGAAGCTTTCTTT. Translating it yields CASSPGRTENTEAFF.

The J gene is TRBJ2-2, the V gene TRBV11-3; 11 bases line up with TRBD2. Per germline, CDR1 SGHNT and CDR2 YENEEA. Losses at the gene ends were 1 base for V and 4 bases for J; bases not matched to a gene: 2. The CDR3 is made up of 16 amino acids. The CDR3 DNA reads as TGTGCCAGCAGCTTAGGACTAGCGGGACTCACCGGGGAGCTGTTTTTT. Translated, it gives CASSLGLAGLTGELFF.

As concerns this clone: This specimen includes other DNA sequences encoding the same CDR3. The chain combines TRBV9 with TRBJ2-3; 14 bases are a match to TRBD2. The CDR3 runs 16 residues. Germline V CDR1 and CDR2: SGDLS, YYNGEE. V trimming: 4 bases; J trimming: 6 bases; junction bases outside the gene matches: 7. The CDR3 is CASSPRLAGGPDTQYF. The CDR3 DNA sequence: TGTGCCAGCAGCCCACGACTAGCGGGAGGGCCGGATACGCAGTATTTT.

The chain recombines TRBV11-2 with TRBJ1-5; 7 bases fit TRBD1. The V and J ends lost 5 bases and 3 bases, in that order; junction bases with no gene match: 7. Per germline, CDR1 SGHAT and CDR2 FQNNGV. This CDR3 has 15 amino acids. Here the CDR3 reads CASSAGTVLNQPQHF. For the CDR3, the DNA is TGTGCCAGCAGCGCCGGGACAGTTCTCAATCAGCCCCAGCATTTT.